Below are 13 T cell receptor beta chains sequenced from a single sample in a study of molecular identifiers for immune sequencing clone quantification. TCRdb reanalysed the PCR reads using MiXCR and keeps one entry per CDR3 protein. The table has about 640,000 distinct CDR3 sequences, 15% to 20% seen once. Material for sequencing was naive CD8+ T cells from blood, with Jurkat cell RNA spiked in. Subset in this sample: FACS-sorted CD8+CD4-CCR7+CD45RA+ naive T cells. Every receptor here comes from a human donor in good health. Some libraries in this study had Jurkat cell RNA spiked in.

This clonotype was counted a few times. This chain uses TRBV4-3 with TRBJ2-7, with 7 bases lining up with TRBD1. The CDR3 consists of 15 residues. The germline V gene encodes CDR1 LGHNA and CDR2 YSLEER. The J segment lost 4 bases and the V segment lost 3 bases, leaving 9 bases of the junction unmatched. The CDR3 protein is CASSHGQEDPYEQYF. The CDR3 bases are TGCGCCAGCAGCCATGGACAGGAAGACCCATACGAGCAGTACTTC.

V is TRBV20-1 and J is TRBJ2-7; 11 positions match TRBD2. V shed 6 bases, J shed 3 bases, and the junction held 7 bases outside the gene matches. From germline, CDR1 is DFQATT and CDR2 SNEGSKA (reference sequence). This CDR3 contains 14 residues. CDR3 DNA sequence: TGCAGTGCACGCACTAGCGGGAGTTACTACGAGCAGTACTTC. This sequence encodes CSARTSGSYYEQYF.

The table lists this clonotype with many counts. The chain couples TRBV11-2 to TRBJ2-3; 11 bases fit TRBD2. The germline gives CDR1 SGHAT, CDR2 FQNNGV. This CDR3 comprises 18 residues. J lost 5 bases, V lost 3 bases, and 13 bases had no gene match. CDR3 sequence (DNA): TGTGCCAGCAGCTTCTCGCAGTTACTAGCGGGGGCTCTAGATACGCAGTATTTT. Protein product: CASSFSQLLAGALDTQYF.

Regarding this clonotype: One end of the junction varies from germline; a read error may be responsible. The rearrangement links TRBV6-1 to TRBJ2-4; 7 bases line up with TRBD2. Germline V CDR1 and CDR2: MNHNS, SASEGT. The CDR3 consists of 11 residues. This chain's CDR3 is CTSRAGLDFYF. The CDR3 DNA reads TGTACCAGCAGAGCGGGACTCGACTTTTACTTC.

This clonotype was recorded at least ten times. As DNA, the CDR3 is TGCGCCAGCAGCTCGGGTATTAGCGGGGGGCGGTACAATGAGCAGTTCTTC. Its translation: CASSSGISGGRYNEQFF. The chain is built from TRBV5-1 and TRBJ2-1; 10 bases align to TRBD2. The CDR3 is 17 amino acids. V was pared by 3 bases and J by 4 bases, with 10 bases of the junction left unmatched. Germline V lookup: CDR1 SGHRS, CDR2 YFSETQ.

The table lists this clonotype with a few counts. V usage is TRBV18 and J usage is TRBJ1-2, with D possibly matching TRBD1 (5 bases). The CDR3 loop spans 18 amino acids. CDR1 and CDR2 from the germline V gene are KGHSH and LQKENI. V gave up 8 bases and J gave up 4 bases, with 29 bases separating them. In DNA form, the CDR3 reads TGTGCCAGCACATCCTGGGACGAATCTTATAACCTTATCTATGGCTACACCTTC. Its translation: CASTSWDESYNLIYGYTF.

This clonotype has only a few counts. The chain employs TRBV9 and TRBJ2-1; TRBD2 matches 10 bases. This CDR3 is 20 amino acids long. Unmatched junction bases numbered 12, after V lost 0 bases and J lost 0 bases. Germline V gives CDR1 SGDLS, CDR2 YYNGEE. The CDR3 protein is CASSVGDSGGTTLSYNEQFF. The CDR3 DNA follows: TGTGCCAGCAGCGTAGGAGATAGCGGGGGGACCACCCTCTCCTACAATGAGCAGTTCTTC. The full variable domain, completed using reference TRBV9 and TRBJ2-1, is DSGVTQTPKHLITATGQRVTLRCSPRSGDLSVYWYQQSLDQGLQFLIQYYNGEERAKGNILERFSAQQFPDLHSELNLSSLELGDSALYFCASSVGDSGGTTLSYNEQFFGPGTRLTVL.

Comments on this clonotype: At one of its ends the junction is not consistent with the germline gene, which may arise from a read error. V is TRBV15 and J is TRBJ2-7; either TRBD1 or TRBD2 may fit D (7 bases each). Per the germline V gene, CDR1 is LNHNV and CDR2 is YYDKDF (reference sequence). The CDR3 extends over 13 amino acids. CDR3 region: CATSNDRDYEQCF. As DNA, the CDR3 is TGTGCCACCAGCAACGACAGGGACTACGAGCAGTGCTTC.

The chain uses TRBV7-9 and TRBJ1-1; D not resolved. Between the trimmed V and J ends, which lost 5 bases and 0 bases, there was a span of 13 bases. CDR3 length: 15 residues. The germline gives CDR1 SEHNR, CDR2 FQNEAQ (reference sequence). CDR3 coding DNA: TGTGCCAGCAGCCAAGAGAGCAGAATGAACACTGAAGCTTTCTTT. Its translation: CASSQESRMNTEAFF.

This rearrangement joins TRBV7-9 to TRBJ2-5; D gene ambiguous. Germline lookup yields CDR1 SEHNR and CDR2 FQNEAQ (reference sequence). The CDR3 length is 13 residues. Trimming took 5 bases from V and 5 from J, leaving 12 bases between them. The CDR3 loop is CASSATQGETQYF. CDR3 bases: TGTGCCAGCAGCGCAACCCAAGGGGAGACCCAGTACTTC. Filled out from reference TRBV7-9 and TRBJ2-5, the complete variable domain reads DTGVSQNPRHKITKRGQNVTFRCDPISEHNRLYWYRQTLGQGPEFLTYFQNEAQLEKSRLLSDRFSAERPKGSFSTLEIQRTEQGDSAMYLCASSATQGETQYFGPGTRLLVL.

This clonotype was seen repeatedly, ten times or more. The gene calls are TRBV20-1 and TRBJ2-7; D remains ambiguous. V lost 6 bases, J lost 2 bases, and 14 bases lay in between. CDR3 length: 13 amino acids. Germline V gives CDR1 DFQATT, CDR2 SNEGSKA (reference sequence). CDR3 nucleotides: TGCAGTGCCCTTACACGGACCACCTACGAGCAGTACTTC. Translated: CSALTRTTYEQYF.

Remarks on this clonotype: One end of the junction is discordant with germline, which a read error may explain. The CDR3 loop reads CAGSQDLWTLSSYEQYF. The CDR3 coding sequence is TGCGCCGGCAGCCAAGATCTGTGGACACTGAGCTCCTACGAGCAGTACTTC. J is TRBJ2-7 and V is TRBV4-3, with a weak D call TRBD1 (5 bases). The CDR3 loop spans 17 amino acids. Germline V gives CDR1 LGHNA, CDR2 YSLEER.

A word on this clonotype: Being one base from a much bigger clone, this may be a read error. The CDR3 coding sequence is TGCAGCGGCCAGACCGGCGGGTCCTACGAGCAGTACTTC. Translated, it gives CSGQTGGSYEQYF. This chain uses TRBV29-1 with TRBJ2-7, with D perhaps matching TRBD2 (5 bases). V lost 7 bases and J lost 1, with 14 bases in between. This CDR3 spans 13 amino acids. CDR1 is SQVTM and CDR2 is ANQGSEA in the germline V gene.